This TCR beta chain was observed in a study of cytomegalovirus exposure and HLA in healthy donors. This clone was detected only a few times. What it binds is unknown. The assay was immunoSEQ multiplex PCR, and TCRdb's table has in-frame clones only and misses some. Of 130,000 to 150,000 clones detected, roughly 89% appear once; the ten largest clones hold less than 5.5%. Trimming took 3 bases from V and 7 from J, leaving 9 bases between them. The germline V gene encodes CDR1 KGHSH and CDR2 LQKENI. The CDR3 loop spans 13 amino acids. The donors were members of the approximately 110-subject validation cohort (separate from the approximately 670-subject first cohort). Study-wide points: The study labeled 170 or so TCR beta chains cytomegalovirus-associated. Most TCR sequences were rare, but some public TCRs occurred in many donors.

The source of this sequence is a man aged 18 to 30 in good health and CMV-seropositive. The source material was PBMCs. This chain links TRBV18 with TRBJ2-2, with D unclear. The CDR3 DNA reads as TGTGCCAGCTCACCGCCAGGCATCGGGGAGCTGTTTTTT. It yields the protein CASSPPGIGELFF.